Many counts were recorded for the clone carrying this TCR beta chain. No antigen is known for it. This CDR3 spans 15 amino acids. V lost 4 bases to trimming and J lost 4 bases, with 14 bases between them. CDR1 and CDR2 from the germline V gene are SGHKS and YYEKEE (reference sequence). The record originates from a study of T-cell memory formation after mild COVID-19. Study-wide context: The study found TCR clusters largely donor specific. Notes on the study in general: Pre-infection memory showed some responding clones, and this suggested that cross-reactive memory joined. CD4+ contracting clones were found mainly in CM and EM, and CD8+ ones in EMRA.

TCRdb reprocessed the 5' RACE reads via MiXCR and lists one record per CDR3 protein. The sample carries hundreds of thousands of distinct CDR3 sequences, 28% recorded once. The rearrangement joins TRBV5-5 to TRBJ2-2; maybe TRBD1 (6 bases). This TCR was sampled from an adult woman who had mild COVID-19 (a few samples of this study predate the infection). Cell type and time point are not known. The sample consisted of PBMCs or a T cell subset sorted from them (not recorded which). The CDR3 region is CASSPIQGPTGELFF. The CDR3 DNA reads TGTGCCAGCAGCCCCATACAGGGTCCCACCGGGGAGCTGTTTTTT.